A single sample is the source of the 14 T cell receptor beta chains below, sequenced in a study of blood T cell repertoires in COVID-19. The assay was immunoSEQ multiplex PCR, and TCRdb's table has in-frame clones only and misses some. The sample includes some 130,000 clones, roughly 79% seen only once; the top ten take 11%. The specimen was peripheral blood. These TCRs come from a human donor in a cohort sampled during active COVID-19.

The chain combines TRBV4-1 with TRBJ2-7, with TRBD1 as a possible D gene (6 bases). The V and J ends lost 5 bases and 2 bases respectively, with 28 bases between them. CDR1 and CDR2 (germline): MGHRA, YSYEKL. The CDR3 is made up of 19 amino acids. CDR3 loop: CASSSQTSHPGHPTYEQYF. Here the CDR3 DNA reads TGCGCCAGCAGCTCCCAAACTTCTCATCCGGGACACCCAACCTACGAGCAGTACTTC.

The count of this clone is one. The rearrangement uses TRBV19 and TRBJ2-7; possible D gene TRBD1, 6 bases. The germline V gene has CDR1 LNHDA and CDR2 SQIVND (reference sequence). The CDR3 consists of 14 residues. Trimming shortened V by 4 bases and J by 1 base, and 11 bases separated the two germline ends. CDR3 sequence (DNA): TGTGCCAGTAGTACCCGACAGGAGTCCTACGAGCAGTACTTC. Translated, it gives CASSTRQESYEQYF.

The chain recombines TRBV30 with TRBJ2-3, with TRBD2 matching over 11 bases. Germline CDR1 reads GTSNPN; CDR2 reads SVGIG (reference sequence). This CDR3 has 15 amino acids. V shed 4 bases, J shed 5 bases, and the junction held 8 bases outside the gene matches. Written as DNA, the CDR3 is TGTGCCTGGACCCCAGGGACTAGCGGCCGAGATACGCAGTATTTT. Encoded protein: CAWTPGTSGRDTQYF.

V and J are TRBV10-2 and TRBJ1-2; D ambiguous. With 2 bases removed from V and 4 bases from J, the gap between germline ends came to 11 bases. The CDR3 length is 14 residues. CDR1 and CDR2 from the germline V gene are WSHSY and SAAADI. The CDR3 sequence: CASSEAGSPYGYTF. CDR3 sequence (DNA): TGCGCCAGCAGTGAGGCGGGGAGTCCCTATGGCTACACCTTC.

V is TRBV19 and J is TRBJ1-5; D is uncertain. The germline CDR1 and CDR2 sequences are LNHDA and SQIVND (reference sequence). Between the trimmed V and J ends, which lost 5 bases and 2 bases, there was a span of 10 bases. The CDR3 runs to 14 residues. The CDR3 nucleotides are TGTGCCAGTAGTCCCGACATACGCAATCAGCCCCAGCATTTT. Protein: CASSPDIRNQPQHF.

The genes are TRBV5-1 and TRBJ1-2; weak D call: TRBD1 (6 bases). Germline V gives CDR1 SGHRS, CDR2 YFSETQ. There are 16 residues in the CDR3. V lost 3 bases to trimming and J lost 0 bases, with 15 bases between them. CDR3 residues: CASSSQLTGPNYGYTF. The CDR3 DNA is TGCGCCAGCAGCTCCCAACTAACAGGGCCTAACTATGGCTACACCTTC.

The CDR3 bases are TGTGCCAGTAGCAGCTCCGGGACAGGGGGCGATACGCAGTATTTT. This translates into CASSSSGTGGDTQYF. The V call is TRBV19, the J call TRBJ2-3, with 12 bases identical to TRBD1. Germline V gene data show CDR1 as LNHDA and CDR2 as SQIVND (reference sequence). The CDR3 runs to 15 residues. V lost 6 bases and J lost 6; bases outside the gene matches: 7.

The sample holds a few counts of this clone. The chain recombines TRBV28 with TRBJ1-4, with D tentatively TRBD1 (6 bases). The germline gives CDR1 MDHEN, CDR2 SYDVKM. The CDR3 totals 14 residues. Between the trimmed V and J ends, which lost 8 bases and 8 bases, there was a span of 18 bases. The CDR3 protein is CASGLQGSGEKLFF. The CDR3 nucleotides are TGTGCCAGCGGCCTACAGGGCTCGGGGGAAAAACTGTTTTTT.

This rearrangement joins TRBV6-5 to TRBJ2-7, with TRBD1 identical over 10 bases. CDR1 and CDR2 (germline): MNHEY, SVGAGI. V was pared by 5 bases and J by 5 bases, with 6 bases of the junction left unmatched. This CDR3 has 14 amino acids. CDR3 sequence (DNA): TGTGCCAGCAGTCGGGACAGGGGTGGCGACGAGCAGTACTTC. As protein: CASSRDRGGDEQYF.

This clone was detected only a few times. The CDR3 reads CASSPPGSYLNTEAFF. CDR3 DNA: TGTGCCAGCAGCCCACCGGGTTCATACTTAAACACTGAAGCTTTCTTT. This sequence joins TRBV7-9 and TRBJ1-1; D ambiguous. This CDR3 spans 16 amino acids. Germline V gives CDR1 SEHNR, CDR2 FQNEAQ (reference sequence). Trimming removed 5 bases at V and 2 bases at J, with 18 bases between. Complete variable domain (other parts from reference TRBV7-9 and TRBJ1-1): DTGVSQNPRHKITKRGQNVTFRCDPISEHNRLYWYRQTLGQGPEFLTYFQNEAQLEKSRLLSDRFSAERPKGSFSTLEIQRTEQGDSAMYLCASSPPGSYLNTEAFFGQGTRLTVV.

This clone appeared a few times. The rearrangement links TRBV2 to TRBJ2-1; TRBD2 matches at 7 bases. Trimming took 8 bases from V and 6 from J; bases not matched to a gene: 1. CDR3 size: 11 residues. Germline lookup yields CDR1 SNHLY and CDR2 FYNNEI. The CDR3 protein is CASGRANEQFF. CDR3 DNA sequence: TGTGCCAGCGGGAGGGCCAATGAGCAGTTCTTC.

The gene calls are TRBV29-1 and TRBJ2-1; D is unclear. Trimming took off 0 bases at V and 0 bases at J, with 6 bases between the two ends. From germline, CDR1 is SQVTM and CDR2 ANQGSEA. CDR3 size: 14 residues. The CDR3 protein is CSVEDRYSYNEQFF. The DNA for the CDR3 is TGCAGCGTTGAAGACCGGTACTCCTACAATGAGCAGTTCTTC.

The J gene is TRBJ1-2, the V gene TRBV7-2; D perhaps matches TRBD1 (5 bases). Germline V lookup: CDR1 SGHTA, CDR2 FQGNSA. Trimming pared 3 bases from V and 6 bases from J, leaving 11 bases between. The CDR3 has 13 residues. CDR3 DNA sequence: TGTGCCAGCAGCTTCCAGGGTCCAAATGGCTACACCTTC. The encoded protein is CASSFQGPNGYTF. The whole variable domain, remainder taken from reference TRBV7-2 and TRBJ1-2, is GAGVSQSPSNKVTEKGKDVELRCDPISGHTALYWYRQSLGQGLEFLIYFQGNSAPDKSGLPSDRFSAERTGGSVSTLTIQRTQQEDSAVYLCASSFQGPNGYTFGSGTRLTVV.

The chain carries TRBV28 and TRBJ2-1, with 11 bases fitting TRBD2. CDR1 and CDR2 from the germline V gene are MDHEN and SYDVKM. The CDR3 has 17 amino acids. V trimming: 2 bases; J trimming: 2 bases; junction bases outside the gene matches: 5. The CDR3: CASSLPRLAGTYNEQFF. Here the CDR3 DNA reads TGTGCCAGCAGTTTACCCCGACTAGCGGGAACCTACAATGAGCAGTTCTTC.